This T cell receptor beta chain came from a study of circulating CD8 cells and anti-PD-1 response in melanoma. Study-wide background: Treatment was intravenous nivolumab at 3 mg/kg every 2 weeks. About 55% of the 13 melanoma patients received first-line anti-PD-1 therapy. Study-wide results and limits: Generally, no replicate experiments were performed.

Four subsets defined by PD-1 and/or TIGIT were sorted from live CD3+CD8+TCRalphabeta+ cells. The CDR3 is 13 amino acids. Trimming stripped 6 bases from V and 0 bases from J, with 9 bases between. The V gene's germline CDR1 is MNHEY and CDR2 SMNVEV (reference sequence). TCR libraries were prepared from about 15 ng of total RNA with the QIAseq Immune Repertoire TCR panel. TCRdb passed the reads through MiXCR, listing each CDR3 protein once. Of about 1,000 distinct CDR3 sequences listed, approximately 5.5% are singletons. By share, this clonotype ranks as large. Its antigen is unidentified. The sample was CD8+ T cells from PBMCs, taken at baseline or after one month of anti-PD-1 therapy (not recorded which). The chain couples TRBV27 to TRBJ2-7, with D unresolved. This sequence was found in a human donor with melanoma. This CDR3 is CASSVSYSYEQYF. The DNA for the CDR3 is TGTGCCAGCAGCGTGTCCTACTCCTACGAGCAGTACTTC.